This TCR beta chain emerged from a study of T cell responses to AZD1222 COVID-19 vaccine (dated by TCRdb to the early 2020s). As for the study more broadly: TCR sequencing covered more than 230 trial participants: 200 to 210 given two doses of AZD1222 and 26 given two doses of MenACWY control vaccine. Enrollment into the trials was organized by age into subgroups of 18-55, 56-69 and 70-plus years, and those subgroups contained around 150, 28 and 57 TCR-sequenced participants, respectively.

With regard to this clone: No cognate antigen has been identified for it. The input lacks base qualities; no much larger clone sits a single base away.

Results the study describes overall, beyond this receptor: A significant rise in spike-specific TCR breadth and depth was observed after two AZD1222 doses relative to day 0 and relative to MenACWY recipients. The 56-69-year group was small, and its depth increase did not reach significance, likely because of low power. Conclusions about previously exposed vaccinees were limited because only six or seven AZD1222 recipients were SARS-CoV-2 seropositive at baseline. Because no samples from the day 14 peak response were available, repertoires could be characterized only after the peak T cell response. Vaccine-associated CD4 TCRs spanned the whole spike protein, with dominant responses in regions 160-218 and 743-854. Participants were mostly white British and included more females than males, and it was suggested by the authors that clonal diversity may have been underestimated. Reportedly, close to half of the unique spike-specific TCRs recognized epitopes lying outside the regions that are mutated in the B.1.351 and B.1.1.7 variants.

From V the trimming removes 0 bases and from J it removes 4 bases, while the gene matches leave 24 bases of the junction unaccounted for. The germline V gene encodes CDR1 MGHRA and CDR2 YSYEKL. Counted from cysteine to phenylalanine, this CDR3 has 21 amino acids. Here the CDR3 DNA is all that survives: 63 bases in frame from base 1. The CDR3 regions of human TCRbeta chains were analyzed by immunosequencing. The study's processing was this. Repertoire TCRs were matched against a reference library of SARS-CoV-2-specific TCRs generated with the MIRA antigen-specificity platform. Breadth was defined as the fraction of unique TCRs that were SARS-CoV-2-associated, and depth was defined as the fraction of total T cells that were SARS-CoV-2-associated. Using the MIRA data, each spike-specific TCR was assigned both to the spike region to which the TCR was reactive and to a CD4 or CD8 class. Log10-transformed breadth and depth values were compared by one-way ANOVA with Sidak's multiple comparisons tests. In TCRdb, the immuneACCESS table is reduced to in-frame sequences with V and J assigned. These tables do not hold every clone; where another copy was compared, an unresolved V gene accounts for under half, and the others remain unexplained. V and J calls and clone size are as listed in that table; D and trimming were resolved from the DNA. The sample profile shows under 140,000 clones; 80% to 95% of them were found once. The ten most abundant clones make up 2% to 3% of the sample.

According to the study, the label for this sample's time point signals: about 28 days (+/-7) after the second vaccine dose. AZD1222 recipients whose second dose came at about 4 weeks and those whose second dose came at about 12 weeks were combined into one group, since spike-specific TCR depth and breadth did not differ between the two schedules. The vaccinee samples were drawn from two UK trials, COV001 and COV002, one of which was a single-blind randomized controlled phase 2/3 trial testing AZD1222 (ChAdOx1 nCoV-19) in healthy adults. Trial participant PBMC samples were collected at day 0 and day 28 after the second dose for TCRbeta chain sequencing.

This TCR was sampled from an adult who received the AZD1222 COVID-19 vaccine. The chain is encoded by TRBV4-1 joined to TRBJ2-7; the junction holds 7 bases that match TRBD1. Sequencing was performed on peripheral blood, taken 28 days after the second AZD1222 dose. The DNA sequence reads TGCGCCAGCAGCCAAGAAGACTCTCGGACAGTACACAGGGGAAAGCTGTACGAGCAGTACTTC. This gives the protein CASSQEDSRTVHRGKLYEQYF.